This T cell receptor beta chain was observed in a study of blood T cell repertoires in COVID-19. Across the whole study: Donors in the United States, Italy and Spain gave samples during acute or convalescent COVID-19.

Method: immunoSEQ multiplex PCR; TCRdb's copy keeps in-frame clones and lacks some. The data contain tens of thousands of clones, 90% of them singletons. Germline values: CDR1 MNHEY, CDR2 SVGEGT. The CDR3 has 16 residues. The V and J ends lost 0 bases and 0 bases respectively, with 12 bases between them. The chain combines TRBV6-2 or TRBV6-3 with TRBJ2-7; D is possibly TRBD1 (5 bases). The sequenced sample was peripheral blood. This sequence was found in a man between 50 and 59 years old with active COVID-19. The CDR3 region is CASSYSWGTLSYEQYF. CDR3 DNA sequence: TGTGCCAGCAGTTACTCTTGGGGCACACTCTCCTACGAGCAGTACTTC.